This T cell receptor beta chain derives from a study of response to subunit inactivated influenza vaccine. Study-level results: Researchers suggested that each seasonal influenza vaccination recruits few new T cells.

TCRdb recomputed calls from the RT-PCR reads with MiXCR, one row per CDR3 protein. The sample has 700,000 to 800,000 distinct CDR3 sequences, less than 20% seen once. This clonotype has more than one count but fewer than ten. Its matching antigen is unknown. Deletions cut 5 bases from V and 3 bases from J, with 14 bases between. This CDR3 is built from 14 residues. From germline, CDR1 is MDHEN and CDR2 SYDVKM. The genes are TRBV28 and TRBJ2-7, with D uncertain. Sequenced material: PBMCs from blood, taken more than 4 days after vaccination. The clonotype comes from a man aged 45-65 years who received an inactivated influenza vaccine. CDR3: CASSPGPSLYEQYF. As DNA, the CDR3 is TGTGCCAGCAGTCCAGGACCTTCGCTCTACGAGCAGTACTTC.